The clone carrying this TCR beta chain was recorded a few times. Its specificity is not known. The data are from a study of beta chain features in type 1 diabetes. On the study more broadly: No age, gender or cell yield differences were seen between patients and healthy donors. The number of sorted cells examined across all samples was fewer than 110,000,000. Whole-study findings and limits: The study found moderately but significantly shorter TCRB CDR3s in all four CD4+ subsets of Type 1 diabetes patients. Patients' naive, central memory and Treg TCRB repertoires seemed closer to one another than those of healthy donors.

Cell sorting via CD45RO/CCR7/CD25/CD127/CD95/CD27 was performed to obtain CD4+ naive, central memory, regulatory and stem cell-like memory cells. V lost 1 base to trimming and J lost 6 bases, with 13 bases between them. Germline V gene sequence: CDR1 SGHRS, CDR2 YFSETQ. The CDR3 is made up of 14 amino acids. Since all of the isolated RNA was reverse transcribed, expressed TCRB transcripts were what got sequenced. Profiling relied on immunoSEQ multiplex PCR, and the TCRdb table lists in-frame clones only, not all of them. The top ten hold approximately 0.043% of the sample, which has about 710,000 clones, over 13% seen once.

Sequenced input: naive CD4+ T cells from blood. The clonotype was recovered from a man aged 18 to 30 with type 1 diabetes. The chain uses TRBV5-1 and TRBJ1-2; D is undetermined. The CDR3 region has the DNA TGCGCCAGCAGCTTGTCAGGATATCAGGATGGCTACACCTTC. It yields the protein CASSLSGYQDGYTF.